The clone carrying this TCR beta chain was seen a few times. Its antigen is not known. This sample is part of a study of CD8 T cells in acute hepatitis C reinfection. Overall study: CD8+ T cells specific for HCV NS3-1073 were sequenced.

Study-level results: All groups preferentially used TRBV04 and TRBV06, which was not due to overrepresentation in the naive pool.

As to time point: naive CD8 control sorted from an acute-time-point sample. Dead cells were excluded, and live cells stained for CD3, CD8 and CD45RO. Looked up from germline, CDR1 is SEHNR and CDR2 is FQNEAQ (reference sequence). The CDR3 has 13 amino acids. J lost 6 bases, V lost 10 bases, and 12 bases had no gene match. Profiling relied on immunoSEQ multiplex PCR, and the TCRdb table lists in-frame clones only, not all of them. The profile shows about 40,000 clones, 80% to 90% of them singletons. Sequenced sample: naive CD8+ T cells from PBMCs. The V and J genes are TRBV7-9 and TRBJ2-7; TRBD2 aligns across 7 bases. The receptor's source is a woman under 30 who spontaneously cleared hepatitis C infection. The CDR3 bases are TGTGCCACCAAGGGAGGGAACTCTCTCGAGCAGTACTTC. Amino acid sequence: CATKGGNSLEQYF.